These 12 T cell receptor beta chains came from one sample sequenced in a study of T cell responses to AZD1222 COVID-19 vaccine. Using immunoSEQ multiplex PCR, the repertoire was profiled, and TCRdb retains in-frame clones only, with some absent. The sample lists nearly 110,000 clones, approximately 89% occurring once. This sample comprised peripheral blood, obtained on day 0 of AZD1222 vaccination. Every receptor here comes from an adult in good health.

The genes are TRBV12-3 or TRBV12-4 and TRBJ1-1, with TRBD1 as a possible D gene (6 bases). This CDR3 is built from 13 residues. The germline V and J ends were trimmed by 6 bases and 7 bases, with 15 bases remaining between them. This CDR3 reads CASSTNRDGEAFF. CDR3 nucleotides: TGTGCCAGCAGCACAAACAGGGACGGTGAAGCTTTCTTT.

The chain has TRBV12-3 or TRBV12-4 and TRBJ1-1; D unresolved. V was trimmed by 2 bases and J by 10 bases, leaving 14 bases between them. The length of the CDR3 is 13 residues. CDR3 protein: CASSLPPTPGAFF. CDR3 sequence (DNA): TGTGCCAGCAGTTTACCTCCGACTCCCGGAGCTTTCTTT.

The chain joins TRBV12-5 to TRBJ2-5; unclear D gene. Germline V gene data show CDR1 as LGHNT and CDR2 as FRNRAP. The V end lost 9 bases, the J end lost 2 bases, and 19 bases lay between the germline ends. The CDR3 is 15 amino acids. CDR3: CASQNSPMSQETQYF. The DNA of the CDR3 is TGTGCTAGCCAAAACAGCCCTATGTCGCAAGAGACCCAGTACTTC.

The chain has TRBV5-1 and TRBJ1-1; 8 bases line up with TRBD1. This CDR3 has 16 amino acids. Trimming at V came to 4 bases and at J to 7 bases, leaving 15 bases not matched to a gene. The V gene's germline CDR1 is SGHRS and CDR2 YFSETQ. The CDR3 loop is CASSPRTGRVSGEAFF. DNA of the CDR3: TGCGCCAGCAGCCCGAGGACAGGGCGGGTATCTGGTGAAGCTTTCTTT.

In DNA form, the CDR3 reads TGTGCCAGCACCCTACTTCCCCAGGGGGCCGGGGGTCAGCCCCAGCATTTT. Protein sequence: CASTLLPQGAGGQPQHF. The chain has TRBV9 and TRBJ1-5; 8 positions match TRBD1. The V and J ends lost 6 bases and 6 bases, in that order; junction bases with no gene match: 17. CDR1 is SGDLS, CDR2 YYNGEE, per germline. There are 17 residues in the CDR3.

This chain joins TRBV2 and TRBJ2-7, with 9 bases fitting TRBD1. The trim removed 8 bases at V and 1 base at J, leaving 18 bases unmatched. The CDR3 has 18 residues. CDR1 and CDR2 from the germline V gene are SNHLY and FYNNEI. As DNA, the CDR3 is TGTGCCAGCGAAGGCGCACCGGGACAGGGTCGAAGTTCCTACGAGCAGTACTTC. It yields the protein CASEGAPGQGRSSYEQYF. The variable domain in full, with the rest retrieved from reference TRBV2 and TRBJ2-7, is EPEVTQTPSHQVTQMGQEVILRCVPISNHLYFYWYRQILGQKVEFLVSFYNNEISEKSEIFDDQFSVERPDGSNFTLKIRSTKLEDSAMYFCASEGAPGQGRSSYEQYFGPGTRLTVT.

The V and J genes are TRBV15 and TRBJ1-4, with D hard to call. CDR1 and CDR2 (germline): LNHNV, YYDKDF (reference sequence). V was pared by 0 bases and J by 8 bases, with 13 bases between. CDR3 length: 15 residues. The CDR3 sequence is CATSRDRLTGEKLFF. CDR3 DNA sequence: TGTGCCACCAGCAGAGATCGCTTGACCGGAGAAAAACTGTTTTTT.

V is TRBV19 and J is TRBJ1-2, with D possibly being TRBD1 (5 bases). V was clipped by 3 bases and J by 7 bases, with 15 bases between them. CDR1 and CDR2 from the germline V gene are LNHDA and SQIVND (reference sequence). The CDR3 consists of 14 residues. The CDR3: CASSMSSDTGGYTF. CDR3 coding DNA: TGTGCCAGTAGTATGAGCTCGGACACAGGTGGCTACACCTTC.

CDR3: CASSLGLAGLQETQYF. The DNA for the CDR3 is TGTGCCAGCAGCCTCGGACTAGCGGGGCTCCAAGAGACCCAGTACTTC. V usage is TRBV3-1 (or the pseudogene TRBV3-2) and J usage is TRBJ2-5; 12 nucleotides agree with TRBD2. The CDR3 totals 16 residues. The junction had 4 bases not matched to a gene; V was cut back by 4 bases and J by 1 base. Germline loops: CDR1 LGHDT, CDR2 YNNKEL (reference sequence).

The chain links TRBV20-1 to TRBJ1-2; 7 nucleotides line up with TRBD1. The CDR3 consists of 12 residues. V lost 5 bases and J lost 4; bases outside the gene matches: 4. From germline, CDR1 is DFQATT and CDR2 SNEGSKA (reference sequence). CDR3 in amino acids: CSARGTAYGYTF. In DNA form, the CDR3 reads TGCAGTGCTCGTGGGACAGCCTATGGCTACACCTTC.

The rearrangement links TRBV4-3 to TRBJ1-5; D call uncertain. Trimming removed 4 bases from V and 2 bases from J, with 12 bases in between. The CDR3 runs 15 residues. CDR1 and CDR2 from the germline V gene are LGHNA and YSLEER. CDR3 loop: CASSPSRGGNQPQHF. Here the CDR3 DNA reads TGCGCCAGCAGCCCATCCAGAGGAGGCAATCAGCCCCAGCATTTT.

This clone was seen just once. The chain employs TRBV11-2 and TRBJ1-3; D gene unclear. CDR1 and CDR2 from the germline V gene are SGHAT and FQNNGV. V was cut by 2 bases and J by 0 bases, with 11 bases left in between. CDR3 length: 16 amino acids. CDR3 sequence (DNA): TGTGCCAGCAGCTTAACTCCTAAAGGCTCTGGAAACACCATATATTTT. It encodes CASSLTPKGSGNTIYF.